The clone carrying this TCR beta chain was counted only a few times. The record originates from a study of blood T cell repertoires in COVID-19. Only in-frame clones appear in the TCRdb table, and some are missing; sequencing was by immunoSEQ multiplex PCR. The data show hundreds of thousands of clones, roughly 90% seen once. V was pared by 0 bases and J by 8 bases, with 16 bases between. Germline CDR1 reads MNHNS; CDR2 reads SASEGT. The CDR3 extends over 15 amino acids. The sequencing sample was made of PBMCs or T cells enriched from blood (not recorded which). This sequence joins TRBV6-1 and TRBJ1-2; D remains ambiguous. This sequence originates from a woman aged 25 to 45 with acute COVID-19. This chain's CDR3 is CASSEAAGRGGGYTF. CDR3 DNA sequence: TGTGCCAGCAGTGAAGCGGCCGGCCGAGGCGGAGGCTACACCTTC.